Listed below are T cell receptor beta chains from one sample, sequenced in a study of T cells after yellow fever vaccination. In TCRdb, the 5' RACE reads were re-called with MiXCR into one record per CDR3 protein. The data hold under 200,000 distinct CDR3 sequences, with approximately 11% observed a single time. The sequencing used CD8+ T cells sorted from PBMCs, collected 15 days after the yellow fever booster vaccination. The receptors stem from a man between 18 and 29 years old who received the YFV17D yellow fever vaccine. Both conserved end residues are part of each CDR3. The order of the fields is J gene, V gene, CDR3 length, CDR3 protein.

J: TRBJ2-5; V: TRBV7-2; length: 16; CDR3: CASSLEADSLQETQYF
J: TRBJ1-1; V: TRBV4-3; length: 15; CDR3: CASSQDRGAGTEAFF
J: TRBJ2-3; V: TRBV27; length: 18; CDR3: CASSFDLQGLIQPDTQYF
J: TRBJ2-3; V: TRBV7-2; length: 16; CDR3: CASSLPRSGGADTQYF
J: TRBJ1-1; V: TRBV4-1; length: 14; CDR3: CASSQLQGPTEAFF
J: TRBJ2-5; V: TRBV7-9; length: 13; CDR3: CASSFRVGETQYF
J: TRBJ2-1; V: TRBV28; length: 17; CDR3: CASSLGEGSSSYNEQFF
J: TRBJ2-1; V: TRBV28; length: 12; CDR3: CASSPSGNEQFF
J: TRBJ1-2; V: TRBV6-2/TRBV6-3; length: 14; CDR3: CASSYSRFLEGYTF
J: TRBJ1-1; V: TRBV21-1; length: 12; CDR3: CASSKGGTEAFF
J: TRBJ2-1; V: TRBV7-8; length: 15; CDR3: CASSLRSGGEDEQFF
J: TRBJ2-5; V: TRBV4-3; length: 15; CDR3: CASSQGTGVQETQYF
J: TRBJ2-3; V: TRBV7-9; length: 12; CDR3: CASSFLADTQYF
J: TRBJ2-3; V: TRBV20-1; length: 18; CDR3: CSATSGPLPSASTDTQYF
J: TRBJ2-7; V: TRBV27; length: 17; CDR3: CASSYAAGGFETYEQYF
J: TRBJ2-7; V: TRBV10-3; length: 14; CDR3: CAISEPEVVDEQYF
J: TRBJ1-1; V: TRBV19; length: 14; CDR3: CASSIFRMNTEAFF
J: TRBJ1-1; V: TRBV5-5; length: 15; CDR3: CASSLTGQGFTEAFF
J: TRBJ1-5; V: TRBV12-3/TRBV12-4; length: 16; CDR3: CASSLTGVAFNQPQHF
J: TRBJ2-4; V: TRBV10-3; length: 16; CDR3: CAISEPTGPGKNIQYF
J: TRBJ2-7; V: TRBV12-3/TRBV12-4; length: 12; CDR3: CASSPHSYEQYF
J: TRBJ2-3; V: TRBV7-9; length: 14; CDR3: CASSRGGEADTQYF
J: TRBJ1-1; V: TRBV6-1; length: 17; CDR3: CASSEGRGYTMNTEAFF
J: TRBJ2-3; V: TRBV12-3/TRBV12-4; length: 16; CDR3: CASSSPWTGSTDTQYF
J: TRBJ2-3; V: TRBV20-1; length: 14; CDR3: CSARDERGTDTQYF
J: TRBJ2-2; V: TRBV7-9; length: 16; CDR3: CASSFPSGGNTGELFF
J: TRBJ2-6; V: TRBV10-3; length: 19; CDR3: CAISESKTGSLSGANVLTF
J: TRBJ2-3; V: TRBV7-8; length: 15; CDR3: CASSLGTSPADTQYF
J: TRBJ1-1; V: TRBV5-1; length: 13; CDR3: CASSGMGGPEAFF
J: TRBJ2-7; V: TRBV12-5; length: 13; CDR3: CASAPTGAHEQYF
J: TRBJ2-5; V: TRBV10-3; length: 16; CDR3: CAISETRDRVQETQYF
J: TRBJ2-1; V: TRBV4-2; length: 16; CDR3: CASSPPKGQVGHEQFF
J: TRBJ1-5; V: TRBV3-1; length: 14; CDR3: CASSQRTNNQPQHF
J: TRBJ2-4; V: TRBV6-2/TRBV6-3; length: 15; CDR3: CASREAGLAKNIQYF
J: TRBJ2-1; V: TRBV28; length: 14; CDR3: CASRGLSSYNEQFF
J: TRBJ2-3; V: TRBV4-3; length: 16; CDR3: CASSQDRTSGEDTQYF
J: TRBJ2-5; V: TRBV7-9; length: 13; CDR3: CASRVAEGETQYF
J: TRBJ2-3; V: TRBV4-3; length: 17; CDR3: CASSQLPGGRGTDTQYF
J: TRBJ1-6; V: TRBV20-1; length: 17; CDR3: CSARDPTQIPGDSPLHF
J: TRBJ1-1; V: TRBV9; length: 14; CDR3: CASSRGELNTEAFF
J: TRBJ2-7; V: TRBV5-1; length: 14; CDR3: CASSFDQPLSEQYF
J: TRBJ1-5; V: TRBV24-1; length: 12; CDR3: CASRQLNQPQHF
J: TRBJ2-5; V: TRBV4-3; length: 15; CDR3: CASSSQRGGQETQYF
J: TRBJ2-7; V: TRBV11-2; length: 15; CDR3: CASSQGDRPPYEQYF
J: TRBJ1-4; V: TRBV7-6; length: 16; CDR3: CASSLWVSGANEKLFF
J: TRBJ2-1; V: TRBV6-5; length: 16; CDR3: CASSYSGTLGANEQFF
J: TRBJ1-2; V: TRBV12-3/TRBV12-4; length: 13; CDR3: CASSFGGAHGYTF
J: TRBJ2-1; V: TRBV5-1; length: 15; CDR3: CASSLSQGVHNEQFF
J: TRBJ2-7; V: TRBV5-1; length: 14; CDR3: CASSLTGPIYEQYF